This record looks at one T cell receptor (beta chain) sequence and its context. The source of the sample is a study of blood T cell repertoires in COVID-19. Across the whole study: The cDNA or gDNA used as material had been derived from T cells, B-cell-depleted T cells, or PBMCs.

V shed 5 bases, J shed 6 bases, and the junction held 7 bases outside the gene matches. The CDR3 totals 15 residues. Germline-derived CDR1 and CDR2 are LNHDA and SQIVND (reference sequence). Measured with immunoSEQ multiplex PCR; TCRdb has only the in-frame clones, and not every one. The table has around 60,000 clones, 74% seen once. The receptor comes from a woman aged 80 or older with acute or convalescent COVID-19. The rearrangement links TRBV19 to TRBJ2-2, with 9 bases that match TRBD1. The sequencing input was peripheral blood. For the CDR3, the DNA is TGTGCCAGTAGTGTAACAGGGGGCTCATCCGGGGAGCTGTTTTTT. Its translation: CASSVTGGSSGELFF.